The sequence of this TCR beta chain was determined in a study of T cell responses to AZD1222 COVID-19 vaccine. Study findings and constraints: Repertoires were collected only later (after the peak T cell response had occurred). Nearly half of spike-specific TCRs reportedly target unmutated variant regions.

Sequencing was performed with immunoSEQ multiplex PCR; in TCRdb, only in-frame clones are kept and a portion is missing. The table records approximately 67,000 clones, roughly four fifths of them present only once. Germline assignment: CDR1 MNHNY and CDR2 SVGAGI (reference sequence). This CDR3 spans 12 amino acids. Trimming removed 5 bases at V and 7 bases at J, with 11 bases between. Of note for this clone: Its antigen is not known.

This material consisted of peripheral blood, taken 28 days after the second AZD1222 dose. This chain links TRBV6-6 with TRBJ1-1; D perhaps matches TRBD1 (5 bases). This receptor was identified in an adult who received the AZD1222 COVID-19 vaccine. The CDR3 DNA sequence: TGTGCCAGCAGTAGGGTTGGGGGTGAAGCTTTCTTT. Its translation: CASSRVGGEAFF.